The source of this T cell receptor (beta chain) is a study of T cell responses to AZD1222 COVID-19 vaccine. The data were produced by immunoSEQ multiplex PCR, yet TCRdb's version contains in-frame clones alone and is incomplete. Of some 130,000 clones in the sample, just under 95% are singletons; the top ten hold approximately 7%. The V end lost 6 bases, the J end lost 3 bases, and 6 bases lay between the germline ends. This CDR3 has 13 amino acids. CDR1 is MDHEN, CDR2 SYDVKM, per germline. The receptor comes from an adult who received the AZD1222 COVID-19 vaccine. This rearrangement joins TRBV28 to TRBJ2-6; D is uncertain. Material: peripheral blood, obtained 28 days after the second AZD1222 dose. This chain's CDR3 is CASRPNGANVLTF. CDR3 nucleotides: TGTGCCAGCAGACCCAATGGGGCCAACGTCCTGACTTTC. Full variable domain (remainder filled in from reference TRBV28 and TRBJ2-6): DVKVTQSSRYLVKRTGEKVFLECVQDMDHENMFWYRQDPGLGLRLIYFSYDVKMKEKGDIPEGYSVSREKKERFSLILESASTNQTSMYLCASRPNGANVLTFGAGSRLTVL.